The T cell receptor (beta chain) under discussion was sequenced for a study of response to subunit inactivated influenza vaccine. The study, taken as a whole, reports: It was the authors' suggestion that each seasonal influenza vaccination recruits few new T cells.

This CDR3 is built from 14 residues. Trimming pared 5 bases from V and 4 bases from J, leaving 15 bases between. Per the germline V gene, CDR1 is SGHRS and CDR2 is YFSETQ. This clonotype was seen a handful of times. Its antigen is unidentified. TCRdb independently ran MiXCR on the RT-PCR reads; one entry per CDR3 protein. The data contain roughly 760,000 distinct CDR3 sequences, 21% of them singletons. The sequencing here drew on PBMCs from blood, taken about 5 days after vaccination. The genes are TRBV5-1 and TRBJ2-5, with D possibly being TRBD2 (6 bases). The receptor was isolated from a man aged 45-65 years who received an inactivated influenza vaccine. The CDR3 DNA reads TGCGCCAGCAGTTCCGGGAGAGGAGGAGAGACCCAGTACTTC. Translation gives CASSSGRGGETQYF.